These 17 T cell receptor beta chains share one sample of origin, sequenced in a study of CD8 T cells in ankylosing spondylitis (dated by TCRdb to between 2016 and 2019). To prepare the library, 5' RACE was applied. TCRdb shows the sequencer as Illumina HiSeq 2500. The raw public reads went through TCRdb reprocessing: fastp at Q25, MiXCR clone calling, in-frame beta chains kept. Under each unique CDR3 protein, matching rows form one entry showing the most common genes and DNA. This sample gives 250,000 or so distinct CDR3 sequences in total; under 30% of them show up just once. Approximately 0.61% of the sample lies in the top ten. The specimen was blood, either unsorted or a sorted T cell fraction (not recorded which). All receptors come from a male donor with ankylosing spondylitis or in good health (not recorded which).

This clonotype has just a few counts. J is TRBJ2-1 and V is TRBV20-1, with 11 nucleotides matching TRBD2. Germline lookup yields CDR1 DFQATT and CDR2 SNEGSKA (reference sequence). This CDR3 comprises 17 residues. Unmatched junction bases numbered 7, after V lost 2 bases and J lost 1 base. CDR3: CSARRPGLAESYNEQFF. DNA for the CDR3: TGCAGTGCTAGACGCCCGGGACTAGCGGAATCCTACAATGAGCAGTTCTTC.

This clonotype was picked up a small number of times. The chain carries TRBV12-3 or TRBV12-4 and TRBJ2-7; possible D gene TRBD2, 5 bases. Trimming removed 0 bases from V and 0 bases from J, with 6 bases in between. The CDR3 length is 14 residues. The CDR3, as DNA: TGTGCCAGCAGTTTAGCAGGGAGCTCCTACGAGCAGTACTTC. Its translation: CASSLAGSSYEQYF.

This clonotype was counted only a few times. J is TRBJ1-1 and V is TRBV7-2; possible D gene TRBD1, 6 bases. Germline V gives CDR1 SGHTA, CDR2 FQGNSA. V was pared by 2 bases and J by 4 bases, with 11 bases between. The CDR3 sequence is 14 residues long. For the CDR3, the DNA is TGTGCCAGCAGCTTATCGCCGGGGGCCACTGAAGCTTTCTTT. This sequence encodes CASSLSPGATEAFF.

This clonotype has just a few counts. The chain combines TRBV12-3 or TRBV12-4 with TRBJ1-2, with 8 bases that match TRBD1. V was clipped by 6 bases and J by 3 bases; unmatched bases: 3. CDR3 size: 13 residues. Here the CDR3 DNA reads TGTGCCAGCAGGGAACAGGGGGACTATGGCTACACCTTC. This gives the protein CASREQGDYGYTF.

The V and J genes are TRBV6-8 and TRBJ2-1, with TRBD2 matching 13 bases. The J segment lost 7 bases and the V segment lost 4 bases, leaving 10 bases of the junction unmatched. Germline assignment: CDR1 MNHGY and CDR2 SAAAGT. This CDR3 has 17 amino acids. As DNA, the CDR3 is TGTGCCAGCAGTTGCCCCGGACTAGCGGGGGTTGAAAATGAGCAGTTCTTC. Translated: CASSCPGLAGVENEQFF.

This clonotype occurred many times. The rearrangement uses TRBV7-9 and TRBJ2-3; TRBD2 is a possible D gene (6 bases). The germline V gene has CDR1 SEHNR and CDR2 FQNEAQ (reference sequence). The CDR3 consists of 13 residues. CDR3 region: CAGGPYPTDTQYF. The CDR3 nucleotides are TGTGCGGGGGGACCATACCCCACAGATACGCAGTATTTT. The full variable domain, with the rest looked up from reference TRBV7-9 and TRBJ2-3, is DTGVSQNPRHKITKRGQNVTFRCDPISEHNRLYWYRQTLGQGPEFLTYFQNEAQLEKSRLLSDRFSAERPKGSFSTLEIQRTEQGDSAMYLCAGGPYPTDTQYFGPGTRLTVL.

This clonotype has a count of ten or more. In nucleotides, the CDR3 is TGTGCCAGCTCGGAGCAGGGGGACACCGGGGAGCTGTTTTTT. Translating gives CASSEQGDTGELFF. The chain joins TRBV2 to TRBJ2-2; 7 bases fit TRBD1. Per the germline V gene, CDR1 is SNHLY and CDR2 is FYNNEI. This CDR3 is 14 amino acids long. V lost 8 bases and J lost 3; bases outside the gene matches: 6.

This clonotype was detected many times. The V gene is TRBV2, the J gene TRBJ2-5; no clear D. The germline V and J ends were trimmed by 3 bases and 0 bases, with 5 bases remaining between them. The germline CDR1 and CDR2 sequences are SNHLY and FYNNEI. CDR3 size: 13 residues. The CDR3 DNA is TGTGCCAGCAGTGACATGTACCAAGAGACCCAGTACTTC. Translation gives CASSDMYQETQYF. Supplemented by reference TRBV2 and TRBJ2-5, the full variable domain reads EPEVTQTPSHQVTQMGQEVILRCVPISNHLYFYWYRQILGQKVEFLVSFYNNEISEKSEIFDDQFSVERPDGSNFTLKIRSTKLEDSAMYFCASSDMYQETQYFGPGTRLLVL.

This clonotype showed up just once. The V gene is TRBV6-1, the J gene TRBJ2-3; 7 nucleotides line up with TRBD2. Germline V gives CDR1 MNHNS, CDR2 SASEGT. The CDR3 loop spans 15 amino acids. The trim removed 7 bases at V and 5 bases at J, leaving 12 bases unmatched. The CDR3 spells CASTPSRAGVDTQYF. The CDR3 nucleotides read TGTGCCAGCACCCCTAGCAGGGCGGGAGTAGATACGCAGTATTTT.

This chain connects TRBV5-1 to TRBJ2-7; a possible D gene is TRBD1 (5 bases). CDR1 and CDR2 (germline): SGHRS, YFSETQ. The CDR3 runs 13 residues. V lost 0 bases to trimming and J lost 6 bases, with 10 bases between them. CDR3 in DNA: TGCGCCAGCAGCTTGGCGGTAGGGGTCGAGCAGTACTTC. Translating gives CASSLAVGVEQYF.

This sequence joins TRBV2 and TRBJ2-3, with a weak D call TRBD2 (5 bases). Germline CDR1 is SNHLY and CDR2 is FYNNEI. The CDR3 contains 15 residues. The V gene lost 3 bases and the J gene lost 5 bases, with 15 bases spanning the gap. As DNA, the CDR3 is TGTGCCAGCAGTGACTACGGTAGCGTGGGAGATACGCAGTATTTT. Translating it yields CASSDYGSVGDTQYF. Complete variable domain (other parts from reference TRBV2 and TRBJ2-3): EPEVTQTPSHQVTQMGQEVILRCVPISNHLYFYWYRQILGQKVEFLVSFYNNEISEKSEIFDDQFSVERPDGSNFTLKIRSTKLEDSAMYFCASSDYGSVGDTQYFGPGTRLTVL.

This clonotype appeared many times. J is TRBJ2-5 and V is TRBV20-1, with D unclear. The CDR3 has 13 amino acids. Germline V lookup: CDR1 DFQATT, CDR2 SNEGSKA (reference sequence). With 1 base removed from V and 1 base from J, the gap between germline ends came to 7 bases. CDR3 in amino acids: CSARAQPQETQYF. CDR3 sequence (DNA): TGCAGTGCTAGAGCTCAGCCCCAAGAGACCCAGTACTTC.

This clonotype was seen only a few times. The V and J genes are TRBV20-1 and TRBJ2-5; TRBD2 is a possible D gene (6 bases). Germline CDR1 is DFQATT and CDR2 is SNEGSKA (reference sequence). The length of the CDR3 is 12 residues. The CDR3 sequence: CSGLGLMETQYF. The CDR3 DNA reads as TGCTCGGGCCTCGGACTAATGGAGACCCAGTACTTC.

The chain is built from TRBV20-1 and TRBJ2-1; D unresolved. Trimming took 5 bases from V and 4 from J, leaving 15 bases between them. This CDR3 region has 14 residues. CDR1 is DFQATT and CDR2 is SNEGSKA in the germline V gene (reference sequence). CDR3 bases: TGCAGTGCTCTCTATCCCCTAACATACAATGAGCAGTTCTTC. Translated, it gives CSALYPLTYNEQFF.

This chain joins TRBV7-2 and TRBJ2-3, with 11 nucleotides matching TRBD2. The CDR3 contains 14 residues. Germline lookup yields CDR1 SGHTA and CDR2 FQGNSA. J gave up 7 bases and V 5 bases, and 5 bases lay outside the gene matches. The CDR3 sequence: CASSPGLAVYTQYF. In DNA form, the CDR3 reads TGTGCCAGCAGCCCGGGACTAGCGGTGTATACGCAGTATTTT.

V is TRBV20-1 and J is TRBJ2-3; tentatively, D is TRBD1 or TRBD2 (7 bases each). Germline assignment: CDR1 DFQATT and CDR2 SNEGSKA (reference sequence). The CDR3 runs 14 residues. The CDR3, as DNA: TGCACCGGCAGGGGGGGCCTCAGCACAGATACGCAGTATTTT. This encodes CTGRGGLSTDTQYF.

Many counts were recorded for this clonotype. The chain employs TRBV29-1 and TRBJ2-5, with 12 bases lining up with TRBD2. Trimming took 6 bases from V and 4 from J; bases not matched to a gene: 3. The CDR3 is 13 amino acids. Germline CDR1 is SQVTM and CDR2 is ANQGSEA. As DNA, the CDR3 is TGCAGCGTCACTAGCGGGGGGTTAGAGACCCAGTACTTC. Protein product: CSVTSGGLETQYF.